These 27 T cell receptor beta chains were all obtained from the same sample, sequenced in a study of post-analysis software for immune sequencing data. Unique molecular identifiers were carried by the TCR beta cDNA libraries. TCRdb reprocessed the PCR reads with MiXCR, giving one entry per CDR3 protein. The repertoire includes more than 500,000 distinct CDR3 sequences, less than 40% of them detected once, and approximately 5.4% sits in the top ten. Their antigens remain unidentified. Notes on the study in general: Five TRBV segments, including TRBV5-6, TRBV5-1 and TRBV20-1, were more frequent in patients than controls.

What was sequenced was blood. The receptor set was obtained from a girl between 2 and 17 years old with multiple sclerosis.

V usage is TRBV4-1 and J usage is TRBJ1-1; D uncertain. The CDR3 sequence is 16 residues long. CDR1 is MGHRA and CDR2 is YSYEKL in the germline V gene. The V and J ends lost 0 bases and 3 bases respectively, with 14 bases between them. Written as DNA, the CDR3 is TGCGCCAGCAGCCAAGACATCGGTCGGGTCTACACTGAAGCTTTCTTT. The encoded protein is CASSQDIGRVYTEAFF.

This clonotype was observed a few times. Here the CDR3 reads CASSLSPGTGKVGEQYF. CDR3 coding DNA: TGTGCCAGCAGTTTATCCCCAGGGACAGGGAAGGTGGGCGAGCAGTACTTC. The chain has TRBV27 and TRBJ2-7; 9 bases are a match to TRBD1. The trim removed 0 bases at V and 6 bases at J, leaving 12 bases unmatched. Germline V gene lookup returns CDR1 MNHEY and CDR2 SMNVEV (reference sequence). This CDR3 has 17 residues.

The chain links TRBV7-6 to TRBJ2-1; perhaps D is TRBD1 or TRBD2 (5 bases each). The CDR3 sequence is 13 residues long. Germline loops: CDR1 SGHVS, CDR2 FNYEAQ. The V end lost 2 bases, the J end lost 9 bases, and 11 bases lay between the germline ends. In DNA, the CDR3 is TGTGCCAGCAGCTTACGGTGGGGGAGTGAGCAGTTCTTC. Its protein product is CASSLRWGSEQFF.

This chain links TRBV19 with TRBJ2-7, with unresolved D. This CDR3 spans 13 amino acids. The V and J ends lost 1 base and 2 bases respectively, with 6 bases between them. Germline loops: CDR1 LNHDA, CDR2 SQIVND (reference sequence). CDR3 DNA sequence: TGTGCCAGTAGTATAGGGGTTGCCTACGAGCAGTACTTC. Protein sequence: CASSIGVAYEQYF.

This clonotype was seen only a few times. The chain uses TRBV7-3 and TRBJ2-3; D is unresolved. The CDR3 runs 14 residues. CDR1 SGHTA and CDR2 FQGTGA come from the germline V gene. Deletions cut 2 bases from V and 4 bases from J, with 10 bases between. CDR3 coding DNA: TGTGCCAGCAGCTTAGACCCGGTGTCAGATACGCAGTATTTT. This sequence encodes CASSLDPVSDTQYF.

This clonotype appeared a few times. This sequence joins TRBV6-1 and TRBJ2-5, with 7 bases aligning to TRBD2. The germline V gene has CDR1 MNHNS and CDR2 SASEGT. The CDR3 is 13 residues long. Unmatched junction bases numbered 7, after V lost 9 bases and J lost 3 bases. Written as DNA, the CDR3 is TGTGCCAGTCGGGCTAGCGGAAAAGAGACCCAGTACTTC. Translation: CASRASGKETQYF.

This clonotype was seen a handful of times. This chain joins TRBV29-1 and TRBJ1-1; D perhaps matches TRBD1 (6 bases). Germline values: CDR1 SQVTM, CDR2 ANQGSEA. There are 12 residues in the CDR3. V was clipped by 4 bases and J by 0 bases, with 6 bases between them. The CDR3: CSVGQVNTEAFF. The CDR3 nucleotides are TGCAGCGTTGGACAGGTGAACACTGAAGCTTTCTTT.

This rearrangement joins TRBV7-9 to TRBJ2-1; 7 positions agree with TRBD1. V shed 1 base and J 4 bases; nucleotides not matched to a gene: 10. Germline CDR1 reads SEHNR; CDR2 reads FQNEAQ (reference sequence). The CDR3 runs 17 residues. CDR3 DNA sequence: TGTGCCAGCAGCTTAGAGGGACAGCACCCCCGGTACAATGAGCAGTTCTTC. Translating it yields CASSLEGQHPRYNEQFF.

This clonotype was found many times. The V call is TRBV11-2, the J call TRBJ2-1, with D unclear. Germline V CDR1 and CDR2: SGHAT, FQNNGV. The CDR3 contains 16 residues. Trimming removed 1 base from V and 4 bases from J, with 14 bases in between. Here the CDR3 DNA reads TGTGCCAGCAGCTTAGGAAACCTACCACTTTACAATGAGCAGTTCTTC. It is translated as CASSLGNLPLYNEQFF.

This clonotype turned up a few times. This chain links TRBV13 with TRBJ2-7, with 11 bases lining up with TRBD2. V shed 3 bases and J 5 bases; nucleotides not matched to a gene: 6. The CDR3 covers 15 residues. Per the germline V gene, CDR1 is PRHDT and CDR2 is FYEKMQ (reference sequence). In DNA form, the CDR3 reads TGTGCCAGCAGCTTGGGACTAGCGGTCCCCCACGAGCAGTACTTC. This sequence encodes CASSLGLAVPHEQYF.

This clonotype was seen a handful of times. The chain carries TRBV10-3 and TRBJ2-7; tentative D call: TRBD2 (5 bases). Germline V gene sequence: CDR1 ENHRY, CDR2 SYGVKD. The CDR3 consists of 12 residues. Trimming took 9 bases from V and 4 from J, leaving 13 bases between them. In DNA, the CDR3 is TGTGCCATAAAAGGTCCGGGGTACGAGCAGTACTTC. Encoded protein: CAIKGPGYEQYF.

A note on this clonotype: The junction and the germline gene differ at one end; a read error may be behind it. The V call is TRBV5-1, the J call TRBJ2-1, with 10 bases matching TRBD2. The CDR3 length is 17 residues. CDR1 is SGHRS and CDR2 is YFSETQ in the germline V gene. The CDR3 loop is CACSLASGGIFGNEQFF. The DNA of the CDR3 is TGCGCCTGCAGCTTGGCTAGCGGGGGCATTTTTGGCAATGAGCAGTTCTTC.

This chain connects TRBV29-1 to TRBJ2-1; TRBD2 matches 8 bases. This CDR3 comprises 14 residues. Germline assignment: CDR1 SQVTM and CDR2 ANQGSEA. V trimming: 3 bases; J trimming: 5 bases; junction bases outside the gene matches: 6. In DNA form, the CDR3 reads TGCAGCGTTGATGTATCGGGGGGGAACAATGAGCAGTTCTTC. Its translation is CSVDVSGGNNEQFF.

J is TRBJ2-3 and V is TRBV6-1; D gene ambiguous. The CDR3 covers 14 residues. Trimming took 6 bases from V and 0 from J, leaving 10 bases between them. Germline CDR1 is MNHNS and CDR2 is SASEGT. The CDR3: CASRVDPSTDTQYF. The CDR3 DNA sequence: TGTGCCAGCAGAGTCGACCCTAGCACAGATACGCAGTATTTT.

This chain links TRBV3-1 with TRBJ2-7, with TRBD1 identical over 7 bases. The CDR3 covers 17 residues. The germline V gene encodes CDR1 LGHDT and CDR2 YNNKEL (reference sequence). The V and J ends lost 0 bases and 1 base, in that order; junction bases with no gene match: 9. In DNA, the CDR3 is TGTGCCAGCAGCCAAGATGGTATTTTGACAGGGTCCTACGAGCAGTACTTC. The encoded protein is CASSQDGILTGSYEQYF.

The chain is built from TRBV7-2 and TRBJ2-1; TRBD2 aligns across 10 bases. This CDR3 spans 18 amino acids. Germline loops: CDR1 SGHTA, CDR2 FQGNSA. V trimming: 4 bases; J trimming: 0 bases; junction bases outside the gene matches: 9. In DNA, the CDR3 is TGTGCCAGCAGCTCAGGATTTCAGCGGGGGGGCTCCTACAATGAGCAGTTCTTC. This gives the protein CASSSGFQRGGSYNEQFF.

This clonotype appeared many times. V and J are TRBV12-3 or TRBV12-4 and TRBJ2-5; D unresolved. Deletions cut 1 base from V and 4 bases from J, with 13 bases between. This CDR3 is 15 amino acids long. CDR3 nucleotides: TGTGCCAGCAGTTTAGATGCGGCCGCCGGAGAGACCCAGTACTTC. It encodes CASSLDAAAGETQYF.

This clonotype was found a few times. The chain recombines TRBV20-1 with TRBJ1-4; 8 nucleotides line up with TRBD1. The V gene's germline CDR1 is DFQATT and CDR2 SNEGSKA (reference sequence). This CDR3 comprises 13 residues. With 5 bases clipped from V and 6 bases from J, the junction kept 5 bases outside the gene matches. The CDR3 sequence: CSARTGWDEKLFF. CDR3 DNA sequence: TGCAGTGCTCGGACAGGGTGGGATGAAAAACTGTTTTTT.

V gene TRBV5-6 combines with J gene TRBJ2-1; 8 nucleotides agree with TRBD2. The V and J ends lost 2 bases and 7 bases, in that order; junction bases with no gene match: 5. The germline gives CDR1 SGHDT, CDR2 YYEEEE. CDR3 length: 14 residues. The CDR3 DNA follows: TGTGCCAGCAGCTTCCGGGGGGGTTCTAATGAGCAGTTCTTC. Protein sequence: CASSFRGGSNEQFF.

This clonotype was recorded a few times. This CDR3 reads CASSPERFLLYEQYF. As DNA, the CDR3 is TGTGCCAGCAGCCCGGAAAGGTTCCTCCTCTACGAGCAGTACTTC. This chain links TRBV7-6 with TRBJ2-7; D is ambiguous. The length of the CDR3 is 15 residues. Deletions cut 5 bases from V and 3 bases from J, with 17 bases between. In germline, CDR1 is SGHVS, CDR2 FNYEAQ.

This chain joins TRBV7-3 and TRBJ1-1; 9 nucleotides align to TRBD1. CDR1 and CDR2 (germline): SGHTA, FQGTGA. CDR3 length equals 13 residues. V shed 5 bases, J shed 6 bases, and the junction held 4 bases outside the gene matches. The CDR3 here is CASSTGQGAEAFF. The DNA of the CDR3 is TGTGCCAGCAGCACGGGACAGGGCGCTGAAGCTTTCTTT.

This clonotype was seen more than once but under ten times. V usage is TRBV3-1 and J usage is TRBJ2-5; no reliable D call. Germline CDR1 LGHDT, CDR2 YNNKEL (reference sequence). The CDR3 spans 11 residues. V was cut by 5 bases and J by 4 bases, with 5 bases left in between. The CDR3 nucleotides are TGTGCCAGCAGCACCACAGAGACCCAGTACTTC. It encodes CASSTTETQYF.

This clonotype has only a few counts. The chain uses TRBV6-2 or TRBV6-3 and TRBJ2-5, with 10 positions matching TRBD2. Losses at the gene ends were 2 bases for V and 5 bases for J; bases not matched to a gene: 2. Germline loops: CDR1 MNHEY, CDR2 SVGEGT. CDR3 length equals 14 residues. CDR3 in DNA: TGTGCCAGCAGTTACCCTAGCGGGGGCGAGACCCAGTACTTC. Its translation: CASSYPSGGETQYF.

The table lists this clonotype with many counts. V is TRBV7-7 and J is TRBJ2-3, with D perhaps matching TRBD2 (6 bases). Germline V gene sequence: CDR1 SSHAT, CDR2 FNYEAQ (reference sequence). Trimming shortened V by 5 bases and J by 5 bases, and 11 bases separated the two germline ends. The CDR3 extends over 13 amino acids. CDR3: CASSRDSLDTQYF. CDR3 nucleotide sequence: TGTGCCAGCAGCCGGGACTCCTTAGATACGCAGTATTTT.

The V call is TRBV6-5, the J call TRBJ2-1; D is perhaps TRBD2 (6 bases). The germline V and J ends were trimmed by 2 bases and 9 bases, with 17 bases remaining between them. The CDR3 contains 15 residues. Germline CDR1 MNHEY, CDR2 SVGAGI. CDR3 protein: CASSYLRGNMGEQFF. The CDR3, as DNA: TGTGCCAGCAGTTACCTTCGGGGGAACATGGGTGAGCAGTTCTTC.

This rearrangement joins TRBV20-1 to TRBJ2-3; 10 nucleotides match TRBD2. CDR1 and CDR2 from the germline V gene are DFQATT and SNEGSKA (reference sequence). V lost 6 bases, J lost 0 bases, and 3 bases stayed unmatched. The CDR3 sequence is 14 residues long. CDR3 DNA: TGCAGTGCCCTGGGACTAGCGAGCACAGATACGCAGTATTTT. Amino acids: CSALGLASTDTQYF.

This clonotype was detected only a few times. The rearrangement joins TRBV5-1 to TRBJ2-5; D is ambiguous. There are 13 residues in the CDR3. The V end was cut by 1 base, the J end by 0 bases, with 4 bases between. Germline CDR1 SGHRS, CDR2 YFSETQ. The CDR3 loop reads CASSLYDQETQYF. The CDR3 nucleotides are TGCGCCAGCAGCTTGTATGACCAAGAGACCCAGTACTTC.